Following are 21 T cell receptor beta chains from one sample sequenced in a study of blood T cell repertoires in COVID-19. Produced via immunoSEQ multiplex PCR; TCRdb's table is partial and in-frame only. Of 140,000 to 150,000 clones in the sample, about four fifths are singletons; the top ten hold under 7%. Sequences were obtained from PBMCs or T cells enriched from blood (not recorded which). The origin of the receptors is a woman aged 45-65 years who had been exposed to COVID-19.

The V gene is TRBV6-2 or TRBV6-3, the J gene TRBJ2-1, with D perhaps matching TRBD2 (6 bases). Germline assignment: CDR1 MNHEY and CDR2 SVGEGT. The CDR3 sequence is 11 residues long. V lost 5 bases to trimming and J lost 10 bases, with 9 bases between them. The CDR3 region is CASSRGGEQFF. DNA of the CDR3: TGTGCCAGCAGTAGGGGAGGAGAGCAGTTCTTC.

The chain is built from TRBV9 and TRBJ2-7, with 9 bases matching TRBD2. CDR1 is SGDLS and CDR2 is YYNGEE in the germline V gene. The CDR3 has 16 amino acids. Trimming at V came to 4 bases and at J to 1 base, leaving 9 bases not matched to a gene. The CDR3 region is CASSTGAGGPSYEQYF. The DNA for the CDR3 is TGTGCCAGCAGCACAGGAGCGGGAGGCCCATCCTACGAGCAGTACTTC.

The V and J genes are TRBV7-9 and TRBJ1-2, with D possibly matching TRBD1 (6 bases). The germline CDR1 and CDR2 sequences are SEHNR and FQNEAQ (reference sequence). This CDR3 region has 15 residues. Trimming left V 1 base short and J 8 bases short, with 17 bases between. Here the CDR3 DNA reads TGTGCCAGCAGCTTAGATCTGCGGGGGGCGGAGGGCTACACCTTC. Amino acid sequence: CASSLDLRGAEGYTF.

J is TRBJ1-4 and V is TRBV11-2; a weak D match, TRBD1 (5 bases). The CDR3 has 16 residues. V lost 4 bases and J lost 0, with 12 bases in between. In germline, CDR1 is SGHAT, CDR2 FQNNGV. CDR3 sequence: CASSSLPRATNEKLFF. CDR3 sequence (DNA): TGTGCCAGCAGCTCTCTCCCCAGGGCAACTAATGAAAAACTGTTTTTT.

This sequence joins TRBV12-3 or TRBV12-4 and TRBJ2-1, with D unclear. CDR3 length equals 11 residues. The V end was cut by 5 bases, the J end by 6 bases, with 5 bases between. The CDR3 protein is CASSDFNEQFF. Here the CDR3 DNA reads TGTGCCAGCAGTGACTTCAATGAGCAGTTCTTC.

Note on this clone: This same CDR3 is encoded by further DNA sequences in the sample. V gene TRBV10-1 combines with J gene TRBJ1-1; D possibly corresponds to TRBD1 (5 bases). The CDR3 length is 14 residues. Germline assignment: CDR1 WNHNN and CDR2 SYGVQD (reference sequence). V was trimmed by 3 bases and J by 1 base, leaving 9 bases between them. CDR3 in amino acids: CASSEPGQNTEAFF. Written as DNA, the CDR3 is TGCGCCAGCAGTGAACCCGGACAGAACACTGAAGCTTTCTTT.

This clone appeared a few times. The chain joins TRBV10-3 to TRBJ1-5; TRBD1 might be the D (6 bases). This CDR3 has 15 amino acids. Per the germline V gene, CDR1 is ENHRY and CDR2 is SYGVKD. V lost 10 bases to trimming and J lost 2 bases, with 18 bases between them. CDR3 in amino acids: CATQTGLEGNQPQHF. The DNA for the CDR3 is TGTGCCACACAGACAGGTCTGGAGGGCAATCAGCCCCAGCATTTT.

This chain links TRBV9 with TRBJ1-2; D perhaps matches TRBD1 (6 bases). This CDR3 comprises 13 residues. V was pared by 4 bases and J by 8 bases, with 15 bases between. Germline values: CDR1 SGDLS, CDR2 YYNGEE. This CDR3 is CASSTGIPEGYTF. The CDR3 bases are TGTGCCAGCAGCACAGGGATCCCGGAGGGCTACACCTTC. Drawing the rest from reference TRBV9 and TRBJ1-2, the complete variable domain is DSGVTQTPKHLITATGQRVTLRCSPRSGDLSVYWYQQSLDQGLQFLIQYYNGEERAKGNILERFSAQQFPDLHSELNLSSLELGDSALYFCASSTGIPEGYTFGSGTRLTVV.

This sequence joins TRBV11-3 and TRBJ2-1, with 10 bases identical to TRBD2. This CDR3 spans 16 amino acids. The germline CDR1 and CDR2 sequences are SGHNT and YENEEA. The trim removed 4 bases at V and 2 bases at J, leaving 5 bases unmatched. Here the CDR3 reads CASSSEREGTYNEQFF. As DNA, the CDR3 is TGTGCCAGCAGCTCAGAGCGGGAGGGGACCTACAATGAGCAGTTCTTC.

The V gene is TRBV5-4, the J gene TRBJ2-2, with 7 bases that match TRBD2. V trimming: 0 bases; J trimming: 3 bases; junction bases outside the gene matches: 5. The length of the CDR3 is 16 residues. CDR1 SGHNT and CDR2 YYREEE come from the germline V gene (reference sequence). CDR3 DNA: TGTGCCAGCAGCTTGGGTCTAGCGGTCCACACCGGGGAGCTGTTTTTT. It is translated as CASSLGLAVHTGELFF.

The chain's CDR3 is CASSQEFGTPNSPLHF. For the CDR3, the DNA is TGCGCCAGCAGCCAAGAATTCGGGACACCGAATTCACCCCTCCACTTT. This chain connects TRBV4-3 to TRBJ1-6; perhaps TRBD1 as D (6 bases). V shed 0 bases and J shed 7 bases, with 13 bases lying between them. CDR3 size: 16 residues. Germline assignment: CDR1 LGHNA and CDR2 YSLEER.

The chain uses TRBV29-1 and TRBJ2-3; 7 nucleotides agree with TRBD1. Unmatched junction bases numbered 9, after V lost 7 bases and J lost 2 bases. The CDR3 is made up of 14 amino acids. The V gene's germline CDR1 is SQVTM and CDR2 ANQGSEA. CDR3 in amino acids: CSGRQGLATDTQYF. The DNA for the CDR3 is TGCAGCGGAAGACAGGGTTTGGCCACAGATACGCAGTATTTT.

A few counts support this clone. The final CDR3 position lacks the conserved phenylalanine or tryptophan, pointing to a likely read error. The DNA is omitted, as the CDR3 cannot be located on it reliably, and the CDR3 follows TCRdb's listing. The CDR3 sequence is CASSLNRS. The chain is built from TRBV7-2 and TRBJ2-7; the listed D gene, TRBD2, was not tested against the DNA. The germline V gene encodes CDR1 SGHTA and CDR2 FQGNSA. The CDR3 comprises 8 residues, both ends counted.

The J gene is TRBJ2-3, the V gene TRBV6-4; possible D gene TRBD2, 5 bases. CDR3 length: 14 amino acids. Germline V CDR1 and CDR2: MRHNA, SNTAGT. V lost 4 bases and J lost 6, with 14 bases in between. This CDR3 is CASSAAGGFDTQYF. The DNA for the CDR3 is TGTGCCAGCAGTGCTGCTGGCGGGTTTGATACGCAGTATTTT.

The chain is built from TRBV28 and TRBJ2-7; D is ambiguous. The CDR3 totals 13 residues. From germline, CDR1 is MDHEN and CDR2 SYDVKM. The V gene lost 5 bases and the J gene lost 2 bases, with 10 bases spanning the gap. The CDR3 coding sequence is TGTGCCAGCAGTCCATCACGGGCCTACGAGCAGTACTTC. It specifies CASSPSRAYEQYF.

The chain has TRBV7-9 and TRBJ2-3; TRBD1 matches 9 bases. Trimming took 3 bases from V and 3 from J; bases not matched to a gene: 4. Germline V gene sequence: CDR1 SEHNR, CDR2 FQNEAQ (reference sequence). This CDR3 comprises 15 residues. The CDR3 spells CASSLGTGNTDTQYF. DNA for the CDR3: TGTGCCAGCAGCTTGGGGACAGGGAATACAGATACGCAGTATTTT.

The V call is TRBV11-2, the J call TRBJ1-6; 7 positions match TRBD1. V shed 1 base, J shed 4 bases, and the junction held 10 bases outside the gene matches. The germline V gene has CDR1 SGHAT and CDR2 FQNNGV. The CDR3 covers 18 residues. This chain's CDR3 is CASSLVGRDSLYNSPLHF. The CDR3 DNA sequence: TGTGCCAGCAGCTTAGTCGGGAGGGACAGCCTTTATAATTCACCCCTCCACTTT.

The genes are TRBV7-2 and TRBJ2-4, with TRBD2 identical over 9 bases. The CDR3 loop spans 15 amino acids. V lost 5 bases and J lost 7; bases outside the gene matches: 9. CDR1 is SGHTA, CDR2 FQGNSA, per germline. In nucleotides, the CDR3 is TGTGCCAGCAGCCCGGTAGCGGGAGAGGGTAACATTCAGTACTTC. Translated: CASSPVAGEGNIQYF.

The rearrangement links TRBV7-3 to TRBJ1-1, with D possibly TRBD1 on 5 matching bases. With 4 bases removed from V and 6 bases from J, the gap between germline ends came to 15 bases. The germline gives CDR1 SGHTA, CDR2 FQGTGA. The CDR3 has 14 residues. CDR3: CASSSSGPGAEAFF. CDR3 nucleotide sequence: TGTGCCAGCAGCTCCTCAGGGCCGGGGGCTGAAGCTTTCTTT.

The J gene is TRBJ2-2, the V gene TRBV11-2; TRBD2 might be the D (6 bases). V dropped 3 bases and J dropped 12 bases, with 14 bases sitting between them. This CDR3 spans 13 amino acids. CDR1 and CDR2 (germline): SGHAT, FQNNGV. CDR3 amino acids: CASSFRGGSKLFF. In DNA form, the CDR3 reads TGTGCCAGCAGCTTTCGAGGAGGGAGTAAGCTGTTTTTT.

In this sample, this clone turned up a few times. The chain employs TRBV19 and TRBJ1-2; D gene uncertain. V was shortened by 5 bases and J by 4 bases, with 20 bases between the two germline ends. Germline V CDR1 and CDR2: LNHDA, SQIVND (reference sequence). The CDR3 covers 16 residues. CDR3 residues: CASSSTSGPRGYGYTF. CDR3 bases: TGTGCCAGTAGTTCAACTTCCGGGCCCCGGGGCTATGGCTACACCTTC.